This TCR beta chain comes out of a study of T-cell reconstitution after alpha-beta-depleted transplantation in children. General study results and limits: Diversity and T-cell counts at one year after transplant derived mostly from new T cells. Diversity of TCRbeta at day 60 was high in some patients, arising from surviving recipient T cells and thymic progenitors.

A TCRbeta library incorporating unique molecular identifiers was prepared. TCRdb reprocessed the PCR reads via MiXCR and lists one record per CDR3 protein. The sample has some 200,000 distinct CDR3 sequences, around 5.9% seen once; the top ten hold roughly 4.8%. Ten or more counts support this clonotype. The antigen is undetermined. CDR1 SGHAT and CDR2 FQDESV come from the germline V gene (reference sequence). Trimming took off 5 bases at V and 10 bases at J, with 15 bases between the two ends. The CDR3 contains 13 residues. This sequence originates from a girl in the first two years of life with combined immunodeficiency, due to receive a stem cell transplant. The input for sequencing was PBMCs, taken before TCRalphabeta/CD19-depleted stem cell transplant. This chain connects TRBV11-1 to TRBJ2-1; unclear D gene. The CDR3 DNA follows: TGTGCCAGCAGCCCTATTAGTAGCAGCGAGCAGTTCTTC. This translates into CASSPISSSEQFF.